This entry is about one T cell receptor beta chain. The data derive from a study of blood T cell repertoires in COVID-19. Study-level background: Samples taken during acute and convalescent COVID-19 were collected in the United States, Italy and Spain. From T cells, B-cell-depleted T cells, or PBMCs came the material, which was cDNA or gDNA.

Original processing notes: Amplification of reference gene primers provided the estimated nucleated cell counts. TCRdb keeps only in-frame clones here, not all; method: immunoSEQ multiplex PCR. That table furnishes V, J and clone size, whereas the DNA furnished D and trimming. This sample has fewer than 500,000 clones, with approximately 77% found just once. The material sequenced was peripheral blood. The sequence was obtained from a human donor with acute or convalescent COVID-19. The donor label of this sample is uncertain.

CDR3 amino acids: CASSQDPAGEETQYF. The CDR3 DNA follows: TGTGCCAGCAGCCAAGACCCAGCGGGGGAAGAGACCCAGTACTTC. The chain recombines TRBV4-2 with TRBJ2-5; 8 bases are shared with TRBD2. V dropped 0 bases and J dropped 3; count of bases not matched to a gene: 3. Germline V gene data show CDR1 as LGHNA and CDR2 as YNFKEQ. CDR3 length: 15 amino acids.